Described below is a single TCR beta chain sequence and its context. Its antigen is not identified. The assay was carried out at the deep level. Authors' analysis steps: Filtering differed, since immunoSEQ gave only junction sequences and no quality scores. Data came from immunoSEQ multiplex PCR; TCRdb stores just in-frame clones and leaves some out. That table supplies the V and J calls and clone size; D and trimming were determined from the DNA. The sample lists 750,000 to 1,000,000 clones, approximately 92% occurring once. Trimming left V 2 bases short and J 7 bases short, with 9 bases between. CDR1 and CDR2 from the germline V gene are SGHVS and FNYEAQ. This CDR3 has 13 residues. This record belongs to a study of shared clonotypes between healthy human individuals. The study, taken as a whole, reports: Larger estimated richness was generally recorded for naive subsets relative to memory subsets.

Naive CD8 populations comprised CD45RO-negative cells positively selected for CCR7, excluding terminally differentiated effector memory CD45RA+ cells. The chain uses TRBV7-6 and TRBJ1-5; D is uncertain. The TCR sequence derives from a man younger than 45 in good health. Input material: naive CD8+ T cells sorted from blood. CDR3 residues: CASSLTDGQPQHF. In DNA form, the CDR3 reads TGTGCCAGCAGCTTAACGGATGGGCAGCCCCAGCATTTT. Full variable domain (remainder filled in from reference TRBV7-6 and TRBJ1-5): GAGVSQSPRYKVTKRGQDVALRCDPISGHVSLYWYRQALGQGPEFLTYFNYEAQQDKSGLPNDRFSAERPEGSISTLTIQRTEQRDSAMYRCASSLTDGQPQHFGDGTRLSIL.